The 5 T cell receptor beta chains listed next were all sequenced from one sample in a study of cytotoxic CD8 clonotypes in ibrutinib-treated CLL. Generated by immunoSEQ multiplex PCR, the TCRdb table keeps only in-frame clones and is missing some. The repertoire consists of about 300,000 clones, with roughly four fifths occurring once and the leading ten covering around 5.1%. The sample consisted of PBMCs, taken at disease progression, from a patient treated with ibrutinib. The receptors were gathered from a human donor with chronic lymphocytic leukemia.

This clone was picked up a small number of times. V usage is TRBV5-5 and J usage is TRBJ1-1; D may be TRBD1 (6 bases). V lost 2 bases to trimming and J lost 8 bases, with 7 bases between them. The CDR3 covers 11 residues. Germline-derived CDR1 and CDR2 are SGHKS and YYEKEE (reference sequence). The CDR3 sequence: CASSFGQEAFF. In nucleotides, the CDR3 is TGTGCCAGCAGCTTCGGACAGGAAGCTTTCTTT.

J is TRBJ1-1 and V is TRBV5-1; tentatively, D is TRBD1 (6 bases). CDR3 length: 14 amino acids. The germline CDR1 and CDR2 sequences are SGHRS and YFSETQ. V was clipped by 2 bases and J by 1 base, with 9 bases between them. Here the CDR3 reads CASSFRTENTEAFF. As DNA, the CDR3 is TGCGCCAGCAGCTTTCGGACAGAGAACACTGAAGCTTTCTTT.

V usage is TRBV19 and J usage is TRBJ2-5; TRBD1 matches at 7 bases. Germline CDR1 and CDR2: LNHDA and SQIVND (reference sequence). Germline trimming cut 5 bases from V and 5 bases from J; bases unmatched to any gene: 5. This CDR3 has 13 residues. The DNA of the CDR3 is TGTGCCAGTAGTCGGACCAGGGGGGAGACCCAGTACTTC. This gives the protein CASSRTRGETQYF.

The chain links TRBV4-1 to TRBJ2-7; 9 nucleotides line up with TRBD1. The V gene's germline CDR1 is MGHRA and CDR2 YSYEKL. With V trimmed by 1 base and J by 1 base, 5 bases remained unmatched. This CDR3 is 16 amino acids long. The CDR3 loop is CASSQGSDRGSYEQYF. The CDR3 DNA sequence: TGCGCCAGCAGCCAAGGATCGGACAGGGGTTCCTACGAGCAGTACTTC.

This chain links TRBV27 with TRBJ1-1; tentatively, D is TRBD1 (6 bases). The germline V gene encodes CDR1 MNHEY and CDR2 SMNVEV (reference sequence). V lost 6 bases, J lost 9 bases, and 20 bases lay in between. This CDR3 is 14 amino acids long. The CDR3 bases are TGTGCCAGCAGCTTGATAGGGGGTTACGGGAAAGCTTTCTTT. Protein sequence: CASSLIGGYGKAFF.